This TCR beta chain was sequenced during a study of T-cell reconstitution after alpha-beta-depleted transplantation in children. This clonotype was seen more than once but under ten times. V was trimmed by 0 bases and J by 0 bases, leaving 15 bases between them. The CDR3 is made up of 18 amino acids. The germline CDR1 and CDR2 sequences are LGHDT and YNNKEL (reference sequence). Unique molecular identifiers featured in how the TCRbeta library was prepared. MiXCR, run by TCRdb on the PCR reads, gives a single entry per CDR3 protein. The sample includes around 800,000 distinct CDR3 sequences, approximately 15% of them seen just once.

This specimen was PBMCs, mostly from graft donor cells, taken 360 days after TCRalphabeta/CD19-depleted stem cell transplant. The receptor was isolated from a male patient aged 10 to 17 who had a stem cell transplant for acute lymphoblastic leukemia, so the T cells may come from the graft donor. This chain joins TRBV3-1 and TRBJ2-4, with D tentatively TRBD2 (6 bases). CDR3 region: CASSQDLGRRLAKNIQYF. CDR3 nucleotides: TGTGCCAGCAGCCAAGATTTGGGGAGGAGGCTAGCCAAAAACATTCAGTACTTC.